This TCR beta chain derives from a study of blood T cell repertoires in COVID-19. The protocol was immunoSEQ multiplex PCR, while the TCRdb copy is restricted to in-frame clones and leaves out a portion. The repertoire holds approximately 110,000 clones, with approximately 88% as singletons. Sequenced input: peripheral blood. The source is a woman in her thirties or forties with acute or convalescent COVID-19.

The CDR3 protein is CASSSGTANTGELFF. CDR3 bases: TGTGCCAGCAGTTCCGGGACAGCGAACACCGGGGAGCTGTTTTTT. The J gene is TRBJ2-2, the V gene TRBV5-4, with TRBD1 matching over 7 bases. Germline V gene lookup returns CDR1 SGHNT and CDR2 YYREEE (reference sequence). V gave up 5 bases and J gave up 0 bases; unmatched junction bases: 4. The CDR3 totals 15 residues.